This T cell receptor (beta chain) was documented in a study of cytomegalovirus exposure and HLA in healthy donors. Across the study: In a previous analysis, 110 million or so unique TCR beta sequences were found from approximately 180 million T cells. Whole-study findings and limits: Associated with cytomegalovirus, according to the listing, were some 180 TCR beta chains. Fewer N-insertions than the roughly 700-donor mean were reportedly shown by an Asian-associated ancestry cluster in a later analysis.

Of note for this clone: Its antigen is unknown.

PCR used 60 Vbeta primers and 13 Jbeta primers. TCRdb's table, derived via immunoSEQ multiplex PCR, lists solely in-frame clones and lacks some. Here the sample spans roughly 110,000 clones, about two thirds being singletons. Input material: PBMCs. The TCR was taken from a boy aged 5 to 17 in good health and CMV-seronegative.

The DNA of the CDR3 is TGTGCCAGCAGCCAAGAAGCGATAGCGGGATACAATGAGCAGTTCTTC. Encoded protein: CASSQEAIAGYNEQFF. This rearrangement joins TRBV4-2 to TRBJ2-1; 8 bases match TRBD2. The CDR3 is made up of 16 amino acids. V trimming: 0 bases; J trimming: 4 bases; junction bases outside the gene matches: 5. CDR1 is LGHNA, CDR2 YNFKEQ, per germline.